These T cell receptor beta chains were read from a single sample in a study of T cell responses to AZD1222 COVID-19 vaccine. Libraries were prepared by immunoSEQ multiplex PCR; TCRdb keeps only in-frame clonotypes and omits some of them. The sample includes fewer than 300,000 clones, approximately 95% seen only once; the top ten take 0.5% to 0.65%. The specimen was peripheral blood, collected on day 0 of AZD1222 vaccination. These receptors all stem from an adult in good health. Both conserved end residues are part of each CDR3. D genes are given only for firm matches. Part of the rows lack a size; the others show once, few, many or a class for expanded clones.

>TRBJ2-1|TRBV10-3|.|.
CAISGGRGDGDEQFF
TGTGCCATCAGTGGAGGCAGGGGAGACGGGGATGAGCAGTTCTTC
>TRBJ1-6|TRBV5-1|once|TRBD1
CASSPTGTGKSSYNSPLHF
TGCGCCAGCAGCCCAACCGGGACAGGGAAAAGCTCCTATAATTCACCCCTCCACTTT
>TRBJ2-7|TRBV4-1|.|.
CASSQVGRQEQYF
TGCGCCAGCAGCCAAGTCGGAAGGCAGGAGCAGTACTTC
>TRBJ1-5|TRBV5-4|.|.
CASSLRGGSNQPQHF
TGTGCCAGCAGCCTCAGGGGTGGTAGCAATCAGCCCCAGCATTTT
>TRBJ2-7|TRBV2|.|TRBD1
CASKRTGQTIYEQYF
TGTGCCAGCAAAAGGACAGGCCAAACCATCTACGAGCAGTACTTC
>TRBJ2-1|TRBV2|.|.
CASRWEVSEQFF
TGTGCCAGCAGGTGGGAGGTTAGTGAGCAGTTCTTC
>TRBJ2-7|TRBV4-1|.|TRBD2
CASSQTGTSGGAYEQYF
TGCGCCAGCAGCCAAACCGGGACTAGCGGGGGGGCCTACGAGCAGTACTTC
>TRBJ1-1|TRBV6-5|.|.
CASNAGGGTEAFF
TGTGCCAGCAATGCGGGAGGGGGCACTGAAGCTTTCTTT
>TRBJ2-1|TRBV11-2|once|TRBD2
CASGEGSVSSYNEQFF
TGTGCCAGCGGGGAGGGCAGCGTCAGCTCCTACAATGAGCAGTTCTTC
>TRBJ1-1|TRBV10-3|.|TRBD1
CAINRGGLNTEAFF
TGTGCCATCAACAGGGGGGGCCTGAACACTGAAGCTTTCTTT
>TRBJ2-3|TRBV18|.|.
CASSPSRQRTDTQYF
TGTGCCAGCTCACCATCCCGCCAGCGCACAGATACGCAGTATTTT
>TRBJ1-6|TRBV9|.|.
CASSARQHSSYNSPLHF
TGTGCCAGCAGCGCCAGACAGCATAGCTCCTATAATTCACCCCTCCACTTT
>TRBJ2-5|TRBV11-2|once|TRBD2
CASTGGSGVETQYF
TGTGCCAGCACTGGGGGTAGCGGGGTGGAGACCCAGTACTTC
>TRBJ2-3|TRBV2|.|.
CASTEGMSTDTQYF
TGTGCCAGCACCGAAGGGATGAGCACAGATACGCAGTATTTT
>TRBJ1-3|TRBV28|.|.
CASSLSAGNTIYF
TGTGCCAGCAGTTTAAGCGCTGGAAACACCATATATTTT
>TRBJ2-2|TRBV9|.|.
CASSPRVGMNTGELFF
TGTGCCAGCAGCCCCAGGGTGGGTATGAACACCGGGGAGCTGTTTTTT
>TRBJ1-6|TRBV9|.|.
CASSANPGTNYNSPLHF
TGTGCCAGCAGCGCGAATCCCGGGACAAATTATAATTCACCCCTCCACTTT
>TRBJ2-2|TRBV7-2|.|TRBD2
CASSLRSLGEGRTGELFF
TGTGCCAGCAGCTTACGCTCCTTAGGGGAGGGCCGCACCGGGGAGCTGTTTTTT
>TRBJ1-1|TRBV7-9|.|.
CASSGRTRGNTEAFF
TGTGCCAGCAGCGGGCGGACCAGAGGGAACACTGAAGCTTTCTTT
>TRBJ1-2|TRBV5-1|.|.
CASSVSGGTNYGYTF
TGCGCCAGCAGCGTGTCCGGGGGAACTAACTATGGCTACACCTTC
>TRBJ2-7|TRBV7-2|once|.
CASSLRAPKNEQYF
TGTGCCAGCAGCTTAAGGGCCCCAAAGAACGAGCAGTACTTC
>TRBJ1-5|TRBV6-2/TRBV6-3|.|.
CASSWTQNQPQHF
TGTGCCAGCAGTTGGACGCAAAATCAGCCCCAGCATTTT
>TRBJ1-5|TRBV6-5|.|.
CASSRTVYSNQPQHF
TGTGCCAGCAGTCGGACAGTCTATAGCAATCAGCCCCAGCATTTT
>TRBJ2-3|TRBV29-1|.|TRBD2
CSEVAGGHTDTQYF
TGCAGCGAGGTAGCGGGAGGGCATACAGATACGCAGTATTTT
>TRBJ2-2|TRBV12-3/TRBV12-4|.|.
CASSGLNTGELFF
TGTGCCAGCAGTGGACTGAACACCGGGGAGCTGTTTTTT
>TRBJ1-4|TRBV2|.|TRBD1
CASSGDRGDEKLFF
TGTGCCAGCAGCGGGGACAGGGGTGATGAAAAACTGTTTTTT
>TRBJ2-2|TRBV5-6|.|TRBD1
CASSLPDRGPGELFF
TGTGCCAGCAGCTTGCCGGACAGGGGACCGGGGGAGCTGTTTTTT
>TRBJ1-2|TRBV9|.|.
CASSVVPGTYGYTF
TGTGCCAGCAGCGTAGTCCCGGGCACCTATGGCTACACCTTC
>TRBJ1-6|TRBV28|.|.
CASSLTGPILHF
TGTGCCAGCAGTCTAACAGGCCCCATCCTCCACTTT
>TRBJ2-3|TRBV5-1|once|.
CASSSDSGEVPNTQYF
TGCGCCAGCAGCTCGGATTCGGGGGAGGTCCCAAATACGCAGTATTTT
>TRBJ2-3|TRBV12-5|.|.
CASGPDVDTQYF
TGTGCTAGTGGACCCGACGTTGATACGCAGTATTTT
>TRBJ2-7|TRBV28|.|.
CASSFYRDEQYF
TGTGCCAGCAGTTTTTACCGGGACGAGCAGTACTTC
>TRBJ2-2|TRBV19|.|.
CASSPRGGQPTGELFF
TGTGCCAGTAGTCCACGAGGTGGTCAGCCCACCGGGGAGCTGTTTTTT
>TRBJ1-2|TRBV7-2|.|.
CASSLMGANYGYTF
TGTGCCAGCAGCTTGATGGGAGCTAACTATGGCTACACCTTC
>TRBJ1-1|TRBV7-9|.|.
CASSFGQHTEAFF
TGTGCCAGCAGCTTTGGACAGCACACTGAAGCTTTCTTT
>TRBJ2-5|TRBV28|.|.
CASSLKEETQYF
TGTGCCAGCAGTTTGAAGGAAGAGACCCAGTACTTC
>TRBJ1-1|TRBV19|.|.
CASSPGRARNTEAFF
TGTGCCAGTAGCCCCGGGAGGGCTAGGAACACTGAAGCTTTCTTT
>TRBJ1-6|TRBV28|.|TRBD1
CAGRDSAYNSPLHF
TGTGCCGGCCGGGACAGCGCTTATAATTCACCCCTCCACTTT
>TRBJ2-7|TRBV7-8|.|.
CASSPEVGSYEQYF
TGTGCCAGCAGCCCCGAGGTGGGCTCCTACGAGCAGTACTTC
>TRBJ2-1|TRBV28|.|TRBD1
CASRAPGQGNEQFF
TGTGCCAGCAGAGCCCCGGGACAGGGAAATGAGCAGTTCTTC
>TRBJ2-2|TRBV19|.|TRBD1
CASWGQGSLADTGELFF
TGTGCCAGTTGGGGACAGGGGAGCCTGGCGGACACCGGGGAGCTGTTTTTT
>TRBJ1-2|TRBV4-1|.|TRBD1
CASRGQGYGYTF
TGCGCCAGCAGGGGACAGGGCTATGGCTACACCTTC
>TRBJ1-6|TRBV27|.|.
CASSLNNSPLHF
TGTGCCAGCAGTTTAAATAATTCACCCCTCCACTTT
>TRBJ2-7|TRBV28|.|TRBD2
CASSPRGAGAHGQYF
TGTGCCAGCAGTCCCCGGGGAGCGGGGGCTCACGGGCAGTACTTC
>TRBJ2-2|TRBV30|.|.
CAHLPRAGELFF
TGTGCCCACCTTCCGAGGGCCGGGGAGCTGTTTTTT
>TRBJ2-3|TRBV9|.|.
CASSVGTTGDTQYF
TGTGCCAGCAGCGTAGGGACCACAGGAGATACGCAGTATTTT
>TRBJ2-6|TRBV5-1|.|.
CASRDAGANVLTF
TGCGCCAGCCGGGACGCTGGGGCCAACGTCCTGACTTTC
>TRBJ1-4|TRBV5-1|.|.
CASSPGGPNEKLFF
TGCGCCAGCAGCCCGGGGGGACCTAATGAAAAACTGTTTTTT
>TRBJ2-5|TRBV29-1|.|.
CSVDPGSQETQYF
TGCAGCGTTGATCCGGGGTCCCAAGAGACCCAGTACTTC
>TRBJ2-7|TRBV5-4|.|TRBD1
CASSLWGQGYEQYF
TGTGCCAGCAGCTTGTGGGGACAGGGTTACGAGCAGTACTTC